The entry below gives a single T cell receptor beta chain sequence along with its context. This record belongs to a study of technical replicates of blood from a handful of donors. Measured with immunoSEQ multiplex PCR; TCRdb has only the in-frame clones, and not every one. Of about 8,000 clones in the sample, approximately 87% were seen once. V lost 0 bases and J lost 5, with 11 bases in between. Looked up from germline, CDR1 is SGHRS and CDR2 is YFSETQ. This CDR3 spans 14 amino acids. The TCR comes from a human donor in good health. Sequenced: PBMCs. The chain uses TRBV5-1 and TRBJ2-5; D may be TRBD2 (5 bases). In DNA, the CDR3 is TGCGCCAGCAGCTTGGGTCTAGCACAGGAGACCCAGTACTTC. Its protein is CASSLGLAQETQYF.